A single sample is the source of the 30 T cell receptor beta chains below, sequenced in a study of blood T cell repertoires in COVID-19. Libraries were prepared by immunoSEQ multiplex PCR; TCRdb keeps only in-frame clonotypes and omits some of them. The table includes roughly 200,000 clones, approximately 83% detected once. Sequencing was carried out using peripheral blood. Source of these receptors: a human donor with active or convalescent COVID-19. The donor label of this sample is uncertain.

The rearrangement links TRBV5-1 to TRBJ1-1, with D possibly TRBD1 on 5 matching bases. Trimming removed 1 base at V and 1 base at J, with 11 bases between. CDR1 and CDR2 from the germline V gene are SGHRS and YFSETQ. The CDR3 consists of 15 residues. CDR3 region: CASSLSVTENTEAFF. In nucleotides, the CDR3 is TGCGCCAGCAGCTTGTCCGTGACAGAGAACACTGAAGCTTTCTTT.

This chain joins TRBV29-1 and TRBJ1-1; TRBD1 aligns across 8 bases. This CDR3 region has 14 residues. J was trimmed by 1 base and V by 6 bases; bases with no gene match: 7. Germline assignment: CDR1 SQVTM and CDR2 ANQGSEA. The CDR3 reads CSVSVGTGNTEAFF. The CDR3 DNA is TGCAGCGTAAGCGTGGGGACAGGGAACACTGAAGCTTTCTTT.

This chain connects TRBV5-4 to TRBJ2-1; 8 bases are shared with TRBD2. This CDR3 spans 15 amino acids. Unmatched junction bases numbered 7, after V lost 5 bases and J lost 3 bases. Germline CDR1 is SGHNT and CDR2 is YYREEE (reference sequence). The CDR3 coding sequence is TGTGCCAGCAGTATACTAGCGGCGAGCTACAATGAGCAGTTCTTC. Translating it yields CASSILAASYNEQFF.

The chain combines TRBV6-5 with TRBJ1-2, with 11 bases matching TRBD1. CDR3 size: 15 residues. Per the germline V gene, CDR1 is MNHEY and CDR2 is SVGAGI. Trimming at V came to 7 bases and at J to 7 bases, leaving 11 bases not matched to a gene. CDR3 amino acids: CASKAGTGGDSGYTF. In DNA form, the CDR3 reads TGTGCCAGCAAGGCGGGGACAGGGGGGGATTCTGGCTACACCTTC.

For the CDR3, the DNA is TGTGCCAGCTCACCGAGGACAGACATGAACACTGAAGCTTTCTTT. Its translation: CASSPRTDMNTEAFF. V is TRBV18 and J is TRBJ1-1, with D perhaps TRBD1 (6 bases). The V and J ends lost 3 bases and 0 bases respectively, with 11 bases between them. This CDR3 has 15 amino acids. Germline V gene sequence: CDR1 KGHSH, CDR2 LQKENI.

This chain links TRBV5-6 with TRBJ2-3; TRBD2 might be the D (7 bases). With 7 bases removed from V and 5 bases from J, the gap between germline ends came to 23 bases. This CDR3 contains 16 residues. The germline gives CDR1 SGHDT, CDR2 YYEEEE. The CDR3 loop is CASYLQSGGRQDTQYF. Written as DNA, the CDR3 is TGTGCCAGCTACCTCCAGTCGGGGGGCCGTCAAGATACGCAGTATTTT. Based on the CDR3 plus reference TRBV5-6 and TRBJ2-3, the full variable domain is DAGVTQSPTHLIKTRGQQVTLRCSPKSGHDTVSWYQQALGQGPQFIFQYYEEEERQRGNFPDRFSGHQFPNYSSELNVNALLLGDSALYLCASYLQSGGRQDTQYFGPGTRLTVL.

The chain links TRBV12-3 or TRBV12-4 to TRBJ1-2; D possibly corresponds to TRBD1 (6 bases). Between the trimmed V and J ends, which lost 6 bases and 6 bases, there was a span of 11 bases. The CDR3 has 12 residues. CDR3 amino acids: CASRDTGNGYTF. CDR3 bases: TGTGCCAGCAGGGATACAGGGAATGGCTACACCTTC.

This chain connects TRBV7-3 to TRBJ2-6, with TRBD1 matching over 8 bases. The CDR3 sequence is 18 residues long. V was pared by 4 bases and J by 4 bases, with 12 bases of the junction left unmatched. The V gene's germline CDR1 is SGHTA and CDR2 FQGTGA. CDR3 DNA: TGTGCCAGCAGCTCTATCGGACAGGGAACGGGAGGGGCCAACGTCCTGACTTTC. This translates into CASSSIGQGTGGANVLTF.

This chain connects TRBV7-2 to TRBJ2-5, with 8 bases fitting TRBD1. V shed 5 bases, J shed 4 bases, and the junction held 6 bases outside the gene matches. Germline V gives CDR1 SGHTA, CDR2 FQGNSA. The CDR3 runs 14 residues. The CDR3 DNA reads as TGTGCCAGCAGCCCCGGACAGGGAGCAGAGACCCAGTACTTC. Protein sequence: CASSPGQGAETQYF.

Notes on this clone: Other DNA sequences of this sample code for an identical CDR3. The CDR3 nucleotides read TGTGCCAGCAGCTCGCGGGGGGGCGCCTACAATGAGCAGTTCTTC. Its translation is CASSSRGGAYNEQFF. The chain combines TRBV7-9 with TRBJ2-1; 9 bases are a match to TRBD2. Germline CDR1 is SEHNR and CDR2 is FQNEAQ (reference sequence). This CDR3 comprises 15 residues. With 4 bases clipped from V and 2 bases from J, the junction kept 3 bases outside the gene matches. Complete variable domain (other parts from reference TRBV7-9 and TRBJ2-1): DTGVSQNPRHKITKRGQNVTFRCDPISEHNRLYWYRQTLGQGPEFLTYFQNEAQLEKSRLLSDRFSAERPKGSFSTLEIQRTEQGDSAMYLCASSSRGGAYNEQFFGPGTRLTVL.

The gene calls are TRBV7-3 and TRBJ2-1; 8 bases are shared with TRBD2. The germline V gene encodes CDR1 SGHTA and CDR2 FQGTGA. With 4 bases clipped from V and 4 bases from J, the junction kept 6 bases outside the gene matches. The CDR3 is 15 amino acids. Written as DNA, the CDR3 is TGTGCCAGCAGCTCCCGGGGGGGCCGATACAATGAGCAGTTCTTC. Its protein product is CASSSRGGRYNEQFF. Full variable domain (rest looked up from reference TRBV7-3 and TRBJ2-1): GAGVSQTPSNKVTEKGKYVELRCDPISGHTALYWYRQSLGQGPEFLIYFQGTGAADDSGLPNDRFFAVRPEGSVSTLKIQRTERGDSAVYLCASSSRGGRYNEQFFGPGTRLTVL.

V is TRBV4-1 and J is TRBJ1-6; D gene ambiguous. Trimming took off 5 bases at V and 9 bases at J, with 17 bases between the two ends. Germline V gene lookup returns CDR1 MGHRA and CDR2 YSYEKL. The CDR3 covers 15 residues. The chain's CDR3 is CASSAGRAARSPLHF. CDR3 nucleotides: TGCGCCAGCAGCGCGGGCCGGGCGGCCCGTTCACCCCTCCACTTT.

V gene TRBV12-3 or TRBV12-4 combines with J gene TRBJ1-1; D not resolved. Trimming cost V 3 bases and J 6 bases, with 11 bases left between them. This CDR3 has 13 residues. The CDR3: CASSFLVSPEAFF. DNA for the CDR3: TGTGCCAGCAGTTTTTTAGTAAGCCCTGAAGCTTTCTTT.

The gene calls are TRBV6-2 or TRBV6-3 and TRBJ2-7; 7 positions match TRBD1. In germline, CDR1 is MNHEY, CDR2 SVGEGT. The ends lost 7 bases at V and 5 bases at J; junction bases unmatched: 8. The CDR3 loop spans 13 amino acids. CDR3 coding DNA: TGTGCCAGCACCCCGACAGGGTACGACGAGCAGTACTTC. It specifies CASTPTGYDEQYF.

The CDR3 is CASSYDAGQETQYF. The CDR3 DNA is TGTGCCAGCAGTTACGACGCGGGGCAAGAGACCCAGTACTTC. The rearrangement joins TRBV6-2 or TRBV6-3 to TRBJ2-5; a possible D gene is TRBD2 (6 bases). Germline V gene data show CDR1 as MNHEY and CDR2 as SVGEGT. CDR3 size: 14 residues. V lost 2 bases, J lost 2 bases, and 9 bases lay in between.

V is TRBV11-2 and J is TRBJ2-1; 7 bases map to TRBD1. The V gene end was trimmed by 0 bases and the J gene end by 8 bases; junction bases not matched to a gene: 7. The germline gives CDR1 SGHAT, CDR2 FQNNGV. The CDR3 loop spans 15 amino acids. CDR3 sequence: CASSLEGGSTHEQFF. The CDR3 region has the DNA TGTGCCAGCAGCTTAGAAGGGGGCTCAACTCATGAGCAGTTCTTC.

V and J are TRBV5-4 and TRBJ2-5; possibly TRBD2 for D (5 bases). The CDR3 is 14 residues long. Trimming removed 7 bases at V and 1 base at J, with 14 bases between. Germline V CDR1 and CDR2: SGHNT, YYREEE (reference sequence). CDR3 DNA sequence: TGTGCCAGCTCTAGCCCGGACCTCCAAGAGACCCAGTACTTC. This translates into CASSSPDLQETQYF.

The genes are TRBV3-1 (or the pseudogene TRBV3-2) and TRBJ2-3; 9 bases agree with TRBD2. The V segment lost 0 bases and the J segment 6 bases; nucleotides outside the gene matches: 7. Germline V gene data show CDR1 as LGHDT and CDR2 as YNNKEL (reference sequence). The CDR3 is made up of 16 amino acids. CDR3 region: CASSQDLVSGRDTQYF. The CDR3 DNA reads as TGTGCCAGCAGCCAAGATCTTGTGAGCGGGAGGGATACGCAGTATTTT.

The chain has TRBV27 and TRBJ2-1, with TRBD1 matching 8 bases. The CDR3 runs to 14 residues. CDR1 is MNHEY and CDR2 is SMNVEV in the germline V gene (reference sequence). V lost 5 bases, J lost 8 bases, and 8 bases stayed unmatched. CDR3 loop: CASSRSQGEYEQFF. In DNA form, the CDR3 reads TGTGCCAGCAGTAGGTCACAGGGGGAGTATGAGCAGTTCTTC.

The rearrangement links TRBV10-1 to TRBJ1-2; 9 bases are a match to TRBD1. CDR3 length: 14 residues. J gave up 5 bases and V 8 bases, and 9 bases lay outside the gene matches. Germline V lookup: CDR1 WNHNN, CDR2 SYGVQD (reference sequence). The CDR3 protein is CASPGQGGGYGYTF. The CDR3 DNA reads TGCGCCAGCCCGGGACAGGGAGGAGGGTATGGCTACACCTTC.

The V call is TRBV3-1 (or the pseudogene TRBV3-2), the J call TRBJ1-6; 7 nucleotides line up with TRBD1. Per germline, CDR1 LGHDT and CDR2 YNNKEL (reference sequence). V gave up 5 bases and J gave up 7 bases; unmatched junction bases: 5. This CDR3 contains 14 residues. The CDR3: CASSMDRTNSPLHF. The CDR3 coding sequence is TGTGCCAGCAGCATGGACAGGACGAATTCACCCCTCCACTTT.

A single count supports this clone. The V gene is TRBV29-1, the J gene TRBJ2-1, with 7 positions matching TRBD1. Germline CDR1 SQVTM, CDR2 ANQGSEA. The CDR3 sequence is 14 residues long. The V and J ends lost 4 bases and 0 bases, in that order; junction bases with no gene match: 3. The DNA of the CDR3 is TGCAGCGTTGTCAGGGGGAGCTCCTACAATGAGCAGTTCTTC. It translates to CSVVRGSSYNEQFF.

This clone came up once. The chain is built from TRBV13 and TRBJ2-3, with 11 bases lining up with TRBD2. V shed 5 bases, J shed 5 bases, and the junction held 6 bases outside the gene matches. This CDR3 is 15 amino acids long. CDR1 is PRHDT, CDR2 FYEKMQ, per germline (reference sequence). The CDR3 spells CASSLLAGAGDTQYF. The DNA of the CDR3 is TGTGCCAGCAGCCTACTAGCGGGAGCCGGAGATACGCAGTATTTT.

The chain is built from TRBV19 and TRBJ1-5; TRBD1 matches at 9 bases. The germline V gene encodes CDR1 LNHDA and CDR2 SQIVND (reference sequence). Trimming at V came to 4 bases and at J to 2 bases, leaving 6 bases not matched to a gene. The CDR3 length is 16 residues. The CDR3 nucleotides are TGTGCCAGTAGTACACAGGGGGCGAACGGCAATCAGCCCCAGCATTTT. It encodes CASSTQGANGNQPQHF.

The rearrangement uses TRBV24-1 and TRBJ2-5, with a weak D call TRBD1 (6 bases). In germline, CDR1 is KGHDR, CDR2 SFDVKD. Trimming cost V 5 bases and J 4 bases, with 19 bases left between them. The CDR3 extends over 16 amino acids. The CDR3 here is CATSGGPGERRETQYF. The CDR3 coding sequence is TGTGCCACCAGTGGGGGACCAGGGGAGCGGAGAGAGACCCAGTACTTC.

The chain links TRBV30 to TRBJ2-2; D remains ambiguous. The CDR3 contains 12 residues. Trimming took 3 bases from V and 1 from J, leaving 3 bases between them. CDR1 GTSNPN and CDR2 SVGIG come from the germline V gene (reference sequence). CDR3 sequence (DNA): TGTGCCTGGAGCGGGAACACCGGGGAGCTGTTTTTT. Translated, it gives CAWSGNTGELFF.

The chain uses TRBV6-5 and TRBJ1-2, with D unclear. Germline V gene data show CDR1 as MNHEY and CDR2 as SVGAGI. V was pared by 6 bases and J by 7 bases, with 9 bases between. The CDR3 runs to 11 residues. The CDR3 DNA follows: TGTGCCAGCAGAAGGGAGGGTGGCTACACCTTC. This gives the protein CASRREGGYTF.

The rearrangement links TRBV10-3 to TRBJ2-3, with D hard to call. V was trimmed by 1 base and J by 6 bases, leaving 11 bases between them. Germline lookup yields CDR1 ENHRY and CDR2 SYGVKD. The CDR3 extends over 14 amino acids. For the CDR3, the DNA is TGTGCCATCAGTGAGTTGACGGAGAGCGATACGCAGTATTTT. This translates into CAISELTESDTQYF.

The chain is built from TRBV11-2 and TRBJ2-5; D is undetermined. CDR1 SGHAT and CDR2 FQNNGV come from the germline V gene. Between the trimmed V and J ends, which lost 0 bases and 1 base, there was a span of 6 bases. The CDR3 sequence is 14 residues long. The CDR3 loop reads CASSLDRSQETQYF. DNA of the CDR3: TGTGCCAGCAGCTTAGATCGGAGCCAAGAGACCCAGTACTTC.

The chain carries TRBV7-2 and TRBJ2-3, with a weak D call TRBD2 (7 bases). From germline, CDR1 is SGHTA and CDR2 FQGNSA. V was pared by 1 base and J by 2 bases, with 13 bases between. CDR3 length: 16 residues. DNA for the CDR3: TGTGCCAGCAGCTTAGTAAGGGGGGGAAACACAGATACGCAGTATTTT. Encoded protein: CASSLVRGGNTDTQYF.